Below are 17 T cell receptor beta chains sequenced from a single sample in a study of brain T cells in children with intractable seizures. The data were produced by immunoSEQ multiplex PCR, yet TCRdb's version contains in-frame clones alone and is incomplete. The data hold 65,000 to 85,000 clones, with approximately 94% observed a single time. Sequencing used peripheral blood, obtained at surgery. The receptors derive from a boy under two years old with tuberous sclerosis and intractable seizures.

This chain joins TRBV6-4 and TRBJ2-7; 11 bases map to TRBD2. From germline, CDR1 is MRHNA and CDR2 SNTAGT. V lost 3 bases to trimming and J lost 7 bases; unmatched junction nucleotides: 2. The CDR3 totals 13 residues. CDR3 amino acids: CASSELAGVEQYF. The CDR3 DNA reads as TGTGCCAGCAGTGAACTAGCGGGAGTGGAGCAGTACTTC.

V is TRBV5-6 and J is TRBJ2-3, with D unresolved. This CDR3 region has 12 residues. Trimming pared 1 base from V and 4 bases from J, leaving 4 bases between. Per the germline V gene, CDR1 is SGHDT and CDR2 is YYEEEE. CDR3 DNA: TGTGCCAGCAGCTTGCTGTCAGATACGCAGTATTTT. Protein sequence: CASSLLSDTQYF.

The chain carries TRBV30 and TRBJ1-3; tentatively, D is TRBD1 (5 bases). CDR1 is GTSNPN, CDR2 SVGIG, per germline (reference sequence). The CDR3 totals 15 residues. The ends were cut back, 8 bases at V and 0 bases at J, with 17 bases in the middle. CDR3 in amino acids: CAGGRLGGSGNTIYF. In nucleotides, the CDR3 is TGTGCCGGAGGGCGGTTGGGGGGCTCTGGAAACACCATATATTTT.

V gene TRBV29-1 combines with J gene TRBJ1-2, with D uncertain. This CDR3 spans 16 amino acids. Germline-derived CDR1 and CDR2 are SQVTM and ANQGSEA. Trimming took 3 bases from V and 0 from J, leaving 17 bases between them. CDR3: CSVEYGGVGANYGYTF. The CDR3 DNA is TGCAGCGTTGAGTATGGCGGGGTTGGAGCTAACTATGGCTACACCTTC.

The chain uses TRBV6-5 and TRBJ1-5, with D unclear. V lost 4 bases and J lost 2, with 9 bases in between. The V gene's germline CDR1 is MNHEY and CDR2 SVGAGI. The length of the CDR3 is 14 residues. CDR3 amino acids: CASSLPARNQPQHF. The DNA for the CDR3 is TGTGCCAGCAGTTTGCCAGCGCGCAATCAGCCCCAGCATTTT.

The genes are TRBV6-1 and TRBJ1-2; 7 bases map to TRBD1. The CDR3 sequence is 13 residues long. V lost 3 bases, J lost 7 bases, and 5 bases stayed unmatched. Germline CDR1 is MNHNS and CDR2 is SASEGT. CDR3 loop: CASSDTGDRGYTF. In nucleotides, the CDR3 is TGTGCCAGCAGTGACACAGGGGACCGTGGCTACACCTTC.

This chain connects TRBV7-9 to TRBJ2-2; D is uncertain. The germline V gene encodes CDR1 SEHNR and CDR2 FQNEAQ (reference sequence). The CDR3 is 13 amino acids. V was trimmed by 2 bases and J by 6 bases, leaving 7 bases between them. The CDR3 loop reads CASSLYQSGELFF. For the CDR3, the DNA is TGTGCCAGCAGCTTATACCAGTCCGGGGAGCTGTTTTTT.

CDR3 sequence: CASSVVPNTGELFF. In DNA form, the CDR3 reads TGTGCCAGCAGCGTAGTCCCCAACACCGGGGAGCTGTTTTTT. This sequence joins TRBV9 and TRBJ2-2; D is ambiguous. V lost 0 bases to trimming and J lost 2 bases, with 5 bases between them. Germline CDR1 SGDLS, CDR2 YYNGEE. This CDR3 has 14 residues.

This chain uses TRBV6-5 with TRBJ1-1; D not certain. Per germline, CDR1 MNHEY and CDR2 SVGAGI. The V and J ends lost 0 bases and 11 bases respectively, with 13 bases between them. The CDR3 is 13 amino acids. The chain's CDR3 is CASSYSIRGLAFF. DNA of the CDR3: TGTGCCAGCAGTTACTCGATAAGAGGGCTGGCTTTCTTT.

The CDR3 protein is CASSVEGTSYNEQFF. CDR3 bases: TGTGCCAGCAGCGTAGAAGGGACAAGCTACAATGAGCAGTTCTTC. The chain uses TRBV9 and TRBJ2-1; D might be TRBD1 (6 bases). Germline-derived CDR1 and CDR2 are SGDLS and YYNGEE. The CDR3 is 15 amino acids. Trimming took 0 bases from V and 3 from J, leaving 10 bases between them. The whole variable domain, filled in from reference TRBV9 and TRBJ2-1, reads DSGVTQTPKHLITATGQRVTLRCSPRSGDLSVYWYQQSLDQGLQFLIQYYNGEERAKGNILERFSAQQFPDLHSELNLSSLELGDSALYFCASSVEGTSYNEQFFGPGTRLTVL.

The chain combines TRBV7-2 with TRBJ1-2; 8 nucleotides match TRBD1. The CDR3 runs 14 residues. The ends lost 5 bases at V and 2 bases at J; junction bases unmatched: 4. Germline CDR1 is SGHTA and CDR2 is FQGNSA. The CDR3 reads CASSRTGINYGYTF. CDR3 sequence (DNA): TGTGCCAGCAGCCGGACAGGGATAAACTATGGCTACACCTTC. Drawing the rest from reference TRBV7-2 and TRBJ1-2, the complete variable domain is GAGVSQSPSNKVTEKGKDVELRCDPISGHTALYWYRQSLGQGLEFLIYFQGNSAPDKSGLPSDRFSAERTGGSVSTLTIQRTQQEDSAVYLCASSRTGINYGYTFGSGTRLTVV.

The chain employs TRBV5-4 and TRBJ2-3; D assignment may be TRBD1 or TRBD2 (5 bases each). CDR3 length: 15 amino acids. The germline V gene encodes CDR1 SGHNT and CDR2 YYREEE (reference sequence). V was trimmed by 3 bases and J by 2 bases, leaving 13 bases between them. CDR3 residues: CASSWGRPNTDTQYF. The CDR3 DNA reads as TGTGCCAGCAGCTGGGGACGGCCTAACACAGATACGCAGTATTTT.

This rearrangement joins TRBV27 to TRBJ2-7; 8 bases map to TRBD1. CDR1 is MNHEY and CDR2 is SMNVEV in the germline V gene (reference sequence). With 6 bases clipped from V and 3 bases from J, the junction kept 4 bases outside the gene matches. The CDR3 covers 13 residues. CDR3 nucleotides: TGTGCCAGCAGCTTGGACAGGGACTACGAGCAGTACTTC. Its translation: CASSLDRDYEQYF.

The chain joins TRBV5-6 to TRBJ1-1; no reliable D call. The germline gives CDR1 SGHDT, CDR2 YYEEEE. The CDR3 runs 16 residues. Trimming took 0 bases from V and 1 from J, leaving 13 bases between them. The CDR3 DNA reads TGTGCCAGCAGCTTGGCGTCCCAAGTGGGGAACACTGAAGCTTTCTTT. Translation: CASSLASQVGNTEAFF.

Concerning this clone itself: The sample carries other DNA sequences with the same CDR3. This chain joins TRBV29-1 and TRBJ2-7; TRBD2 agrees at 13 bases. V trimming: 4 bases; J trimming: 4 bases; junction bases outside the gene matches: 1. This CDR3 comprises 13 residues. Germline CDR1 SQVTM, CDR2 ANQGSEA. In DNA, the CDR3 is TGCAGCGTTGGGACTAGCGGGAGTTACGAGCAGTACTTC. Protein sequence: CSVGTSGSYEQYF.

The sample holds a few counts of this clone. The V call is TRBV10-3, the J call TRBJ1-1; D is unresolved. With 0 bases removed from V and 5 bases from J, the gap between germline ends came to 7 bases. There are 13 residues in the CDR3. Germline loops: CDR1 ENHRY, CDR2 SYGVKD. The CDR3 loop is CAISESRGTEAFF. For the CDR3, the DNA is TGTGCCATCAGTGAGTCGAGAGGAACTGAAGCTTTCTTT.

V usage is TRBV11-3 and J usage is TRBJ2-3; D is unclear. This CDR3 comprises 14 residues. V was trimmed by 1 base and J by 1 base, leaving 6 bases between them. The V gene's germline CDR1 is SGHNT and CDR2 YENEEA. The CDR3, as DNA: TGTGCCAGCAGCTTAGGGTGGGGCACAGATACGCAGTATTTT. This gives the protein CASSLGWGTDTQYF.